The 15 T cell receptor beta chains listed next were all sequenced from one sample in a study of cytomegalovirus exposure and HLA in healthy donors (TCRdb year 2017). Receptor amplification or capture employed the immunoSEQ multiplex PCR assay. A mixture of 60 forward primers for TCR Vbeta segments and 13 reverse primers for TCR Jbeta segments was used in the multiplex PCR. In its TCRdb copy, this immuneACCESS table keeps in-frame sequences only and misses some clones. Where compared with another copy, unresolved V genes explain less than half of these, and the others have no known cause. The sample table lists 160,000 or so clones, around 82% of them with a count of one. The top ten clonotypes cover around a tenth of the sample. Source material: PBMCs. The receptors here all came from a man aged 45-60 years in good health and CMV-seropositive.

The chain employs TRBV4-1 and TRBJ1-1, with 7 bases that match TRBD1. Germline-derived CDR1 and CDR2 are MGHRA and YSYEKL. There are 15 residues in the CDR3. With V trimmed by 1 base and J by 4 bases, 6 bases remained unmatched. This chain's CDR3 is CASSQGSTGRTEAFF. CDR3 bases: TGCGCCAGCAGCCAAGGATCGACAGGGCGCACTGAAGCTTTCTTT.

The chain couples TRBV20-1 to TRBJ2-1; tentatively, D is TRBD1 (5 bases). The CDR3 sequence is 11 residues long. V shed 6 bases and J shed 9 bases, with 12 bases lying between them. Germline CDR1 reads DFQATT; CDR2 reads SNEGSKA (reference sequence). The CDR3: CSALRQSEQFF. The CDR3 nucleotides read TGCAGTGCGCTGAGACAGTCTGAGCAGTTCTTC.

The chain joins TRBV11-2 to TRBJ2-1, with D possibly matching TRBD1 (5 bases). The V gene's germline CDR1 is SGHAT and CDR2 FQNNGV. The V end lost 6 bases, the J end lost 1 base, and 13 bases lay between the germline ends. The CDR3 contains 15 residues. The CDR3 here is CASSLSGLSYNEQFF. The CDR3 DNA sequence: TGTGCCAGCAGTTTATCAGGGTTGTCCTACAATGAGCAGTTCTTC. Full variable domain (rest looked up from reference TRBV11-2 and TRBJ2-1): EAGVAQSPRYKIIEKRQSVAFWCNPISGHATLYWYQQILGQGPKLLIQFQNNGVVDDSQLPKDRFSAERLKGVDSTLKIQPAKLEDSAVYLCASSLSGLSYNEQFFGPGTRLTVL.

The genes are TRBV5-4 and TRBJ2-5; a possible D gene is TRBD1 (6 bases). Deletions cut 3 bases from V and 11 bases from J, with 23 bases between. Germline-derived CDR1 and CDR2 are SGHNT and YYREEE (reference sequence). The CDR3 is 15 residues long. CDR3 sequence: CASSSRQEPTLKQYF. CDR3 in DNA: TGTGCCAGCAGCTCCCGACAGGAGCCCACTCTGAAGCAGTACTTC.

This chain joins TRBV28 and TRBJ1-6; D unclear. The V end lost 3 bases, the J end lost 2 bases, and 8 bases lay between the germline ends. This CDR3 spans 15 amino acids. CDR1 and CDR2 from the germline V gene are MDHEN and SYDVKM. This CDR3 is CASSLAGTYNSPLHF. The DNA of the CDR3 is TGTGCCAGCAGTTTGGCCGGGACCTATAATTCACCCCTCCACTTT.

The rearrangement joins TRBV19 to TRBJ1-5, with D tentatively TRBD1 (6 bases). This CDR3 is built from 16 residues. Trimming stripped 6 bases from V and 2 bases from J, with 17 bases between. Germline CDR1 is LNHDA and CDR2 is SQIVND (reference sequence). CDR3 sequence: CASSPQGLGGNQPQHF. CDR3 bases: TGTGCCAGTAGCCCACAGGGCTTGGGGGGCAATCAGCCCCAGCATTTT.

The J gene is TRBJ2-5, the V gene TRBV6-1; possible D gene TRBD1, 6 bases. The CDR3 loop spans 16 amino acids. In germline, CDR1 is MNHNS, CDR2 SASEGT. Trimming took off 4 bases at V and 7 bases at J, with 22 bases between the two ends. The CDR3 sequence is CASSAGVLGGGGTQYF. For the CDR3, the DNA is TGTGCCAGCAGTGCGGGTGTCCTAGGGGGTGGGGGGACCCAGTACTTC.

The chain recombines TRBV30 with TRBJ1-5; no clear D gene. Per germline, CDR1 GTSNPN and CDR2 SVGIG (reference sequence). There are 13 residues in the CDR3. Trimming shortened V by 1 base and J by 6 bases, and 10 bases separated the two germline ends. CDR3 bases: TGTGCCTGGAGTGCAACGCGCGGTCAGCCCCAGCATTTT. The encoded protein is CAWSATRGQPQHF.

This chain joins TRBV27 and TRBJ2-7; 8 bases fit TRBD1. The CDR3 spans 14 residues. V was pared by 3 bases and J by 2 bases, with 3 bases of the junction left unmatched. CDR1 is MNHEY and CDR2 is SMNVEV in the germline V gene (reference sequence). The CDR3 DNA sequence: TGTGCCAGCAGTTTTCAGGGGGCCACCTACGAGCAGTACTTC. Protein sequence: CASSFQGATYEQYF.

This chain links TRBV5-4 with TRBJ2-2, with no clear D. Deletions cut 0 bases from V and 4 bases from J, with 10 bases between. The germline gives CDR1 SGHNT, CDR2 YYREEE (reference sequence). The CDR3 totals 15 residues. CDR3 nucleotides: TGTGCCAGCAGCTTGGAACGGAGCCTCACCGGGGAGCTGTTTTTT. This sequence encodes CASSLERSLTGELFF.

This clone appeared a few times. The chain links TRBV30 to TRBJ2-1; 9 bases fit TRBD2. Germline CDR1 reads GTSNPN; CDR2 reads SVGIG (reference sequence). The junction had 3 bases not matched to a gene; V was cut back by 0 bases and J by 0 bases. The CDR3 loop spans 16 amino acids. CDR3 sequence (DNA): TGTGCCTGGAGTGTTAGCGGGAGAAGCTCCTACAATGAGCAGTTCTTC. Protein product: CAWSVSGRSSYNEQFF.

The rearrangement links TRBV6-6 to TRBJ1-1, with TRBD1 identical over 7 bases. The CDR3 extends over 15 amino acids. CDR1 and CDR2 from the germline V gene are MNHNY and SVGAGI (reference sequence). The V segment lost 11 bases and the J segment 1 base; nucleotides outside the gene matches: 13. CDR3 loop: CAAKEGARTNTEAFF. Here the CDR3 DNA reads TGTGCCGCAAAGGAGGGGGCTCGGACGAACACTGAAGCTTTCTTT.

The sample holds one count of this clone. The rearrangement uses TRBV5-5 and TRBJ1-5; possibly TRBD1 for D (5 bases). The germline V gene encodes CDR1 SGHKS and CDR2 YYEKEE (reference sequence). The V and J ends lost 4 bases and 0 bases respectively, with 11 bases between them. The CDR3 is 15 residues long. The CDR3 region is CASSGQGNSNQPQHF. The CDR3 DNA sequence: TGTGCCAGCAGCGGCCAGGGAAATAGCAATCAGCCCCAGCATTTT.

This clone was observed a handful of times. The rearrangement joins TRBV11-3 to TRBJ1-3; D remains unclear. CDR1 and CDR2 (germline): SGHNT, YENEEA. The CDR3 has 16 amino acids. Trimming pared 1 base from V and 0 bases from J, leaving 10 bases between. The DNA for the CDR3 is TGTGCCAGCAGCTTAGCCAATATCTACTCTGGAAACACCATATATTTT. Protein: CASSLANIYSGNTIYF.

This chain connects TRBV18 to TRBJ1-1; TRBD1 matches 9 bases. J was trimmed by 4 bases and V by 8 bases; bases with no gene match: 5. The CDR3 has 13 amino acids. The germline V gene has CDR1 KGHSH and CDR2 LQKENI. The CDR3 spells CASQQGAGTEAFF. DNA of the CDR3: TGTGCCAGCCAACAGGGGGCTGGCACTGAAGCTTTCTTT.